The T cell receptor beta chain described here comes from a study of cytomegalovirus exposure and HLA in healthy donors. TCRdb's table, derived via immunoSEQ multiplex PCR, lists solely in-frame clones and lacks some. The table includes 130,000 to 150,000 clones, about nine tenths detected once. The germline V gene encodes CDR1 MNHEY and CDR2 SMNVEV (reference sequence). The CDR3 is 19 amino acids. Trimming at V came to 5 bases and at J to 5 bases, leaving 20 bases not matched to a gene. The TCR comes from a man younger than 30 in good health and CMV-seronegative. Specimen: PBMCs. The chain links TRBV27 to TRBJ2-3; TRBD1 matches at 9 bases. In DNA form, the CDR3 reads TGTGCCAGCAGTGACCGGGACAGGGTTAAAGGGACATCGGAAGATACGCAGTATTTT. Protein sequence: CASSDRDRVKGTSEDTQYF.